One and the same sample provided the 19 T cell receptor beta chains below, sequenced in a study of T cells after yellow fever vaccination. TCRdb reprocessed the 5' RACE reads with MiXCR, giving one entry per CDR3 protein. The data contain around 310,000 distinct CDR3 sequences, 8.7% of them singletons. Here the sequenced sample was PBMCs, taken on the day of the first yellow fever vaccination. Receptor source: a man aged 18-30 years who received the YFV17D yellow fever vaccine.

This chain connects TRBV2 to TRBJ2-7; no reliable D call. V lost 6 bases and J 7 bases, leaving 16 bases between the germline ends. The CDR3 has 13 amino acids. CDR1 and CDR2 from the germline V gene are SNHLY and FYNNEI. The CDR3 protein is CASRPRAPLEQYF. In DNA form, the CDR3 reads TGTGCCAGCAGGCCCCGGGCCCCCCTGGAGCAGTACTTC. Full variable domain (remainder filled in from reference TRBV2 and TRBJ2-7): EPEVTQTPSHQVTQMGQEVILRCVPISNHLYFYWYRQILGQKVEFLVSFYNNEISEKSEIFDDQFSVERPDGSNFTLKIRSTKLEDSAMYFCASRPRAPLEQYFGPGTRLTVT.

This clonotype was counted at least ten times. The J gene is TRBJ2-7, the V gene TRBV5-1, with 9 positions matching TRBD2. V shed 4 bases, J shed 0 bases, and the junction held 11 bases outside the gene matches. Germline lookup yields CDR1 SGHRS and CDR2 YFSETQ. CDR3 size: 17 residues. The chain's CDR3 is CASSPFPIAGDSYEQYF. In DNA, the CDR3 is TGCGCCAGCAGCCCCTTCCCCATAGCGGGGGACTCCTACGAGCAGTACTTC.

This clonotype was found once. V gene TRBV11-2 combines with J gene TRBJ2-5, with D perhaps matching TRBD1 (5 bases). Germline V gene data show CDR1 as SGHAT and CDR2 as FQNNGV. This CDR3 region has 13 residues. Trimming cost V 5 bases and J 1 base, with 8 bases left between them. DNA for the CDR3: TGTGCCAGCAGCCAGGGCCGCCAAGAGACCCAGTACTTC. Translation: CASSQGRQETQYF.

The V gene is TRBV16, the J gene TRBJ2-7, with D unclear. The CDR3 length is 13 residues. Germline assignment: CDR1 KGHSY and CDR2 FQNENV. Between the trimmed V and J ends, which lost 5 bases and 2 bases, there was a span of 10 bases. The CDR3 DNA follows: TGTGCCAGCAGCTCGCAGGCAGCCTACGAGCAGTACTTC. It encodes CASSSQAAYEQYF.

This clonotype showed up many times. The genes are TRBV12-3 or TRBV12-4 and TRBJ1-5; D ambiguous. V was cut by 3 bases and J by 6 bases, with 12 bases left in between. The CDR3 is 14 amino acids. The CDR3 sequence: CASSLEGASQPQHF. The CDR3 bases are TGTGCCAGCAGTTTGGAGGGAGCTTCTCAGCCCCAGCATTTT.

This clonotype was seen a handful of times. CDR3 in DNA: TGCAGCGTTTCTCCCGGGGACTATGGCTACACCTTC. This sequence encodes CSVSPGDYGYTF. The V gene is TRBV29-1, the J gene TRBJ1-2; D gene ambiguous. Germline CDR1 SQVTM, CDR2 ANQGSEA. V was cut by 5 bases and J by 3 bases, with 10 bases left in between. This CDR3 spans 12 amino acids.

The rearrangement uses TRBV7-2 and TRBJ2-1; 10 nucleotides align to TRBD1. V dropped 0 bases and J dropped 7; count of bases not matched to a gene: 9. CDR1 SGHTA and CDR2 FQGNSA come from the germline V gene. The CDR3 spans 17 residues. The CDR3 DNA reads TGTGCCAGCAGCTTAGCGGGGACAGGGGACCCCTGGAATGAGCAGTTCTTC. Encoded protein: CASSLAGTGDPWNEQFF.

This clonotype was counted a few times. This rearrangement joins TRBV20-1 to TRBJ2-5, with D maybe TRBD1 (5 bases). This CDR3 has 13 residues. Germline assignment: CDR1 DFQATT and CDR2 SNEGSKA (reference sequence). With 4 bases removed from V and 5 bases from J, the gap between germline ends came to 14 bases. The CDR3 bases are TGCAGTGCTACAGGGTACTCCAGGGAGACCCAGTACTTC. Amino acid sequence: CSATGYSRETQYF.

This clonotype was seen ten or more times. This sequence joins TRBV7-9 and TRBJ2-3; the D is unclear. Germline V lookup: CDR1 SEHNR, CDR2 FQNEAQ (reference sequence). V was shortened by 4 bases and J by 2 bases, with 7 bases between the two germline ends. There are 13 residues in the CDR3. The DNA for the CDR3 is TGTGCCAGCAGCTCAGTATACACAGATACGCAGTATTTT. Translated: CASSSVYTDTQYF. Full variable domain (rest looked up from reference TRBV7-9 and TRBJ2-3): DTGVSQNPRHKITKRGQNVTFRCDPISEHNRLYWYRQTLGQGPEFLTYFQNEAQLEKSRLLSDRFSAERPKGSFSTLEIQRTEQGDSAMYLCASSSVYTDTQYFGPGTRLTVL.

The chain has TRBV10-3 and TRBJ1-1, with D unclear. The CDR3 has 14 amino acids. CDR1 and CDR2 from the germline V gene are ENHRY and SYGVKD. V was shortened by 6 bases and J by 2 bases, with 13 bases between the two germline ends. The CDR3 region is CAIRAPYLNTEAFF. DNA of the CDR3: TGTGCCATCAGGGCCCCTTACTTAAACACTGAAGCTTTCTTT.

This clonotype was observed a handful of times. The rearrangement links TRBV14 to TRBJ2-7; 9 bases are a match to TRBD1. Trimming took 6 bases from V and 3 from J; bases not matched to a gene: 6. The CDR3 runs 14 residues. Germline values: CDR1 SGHDN, CDR2 FVKESK. In DNA form, the CDR3 reads TGTGCCAGCAGTTACGTGACAGGGGGCTACGAGCAGTACTTC. It yields the protein CASSYVTGGYEQYF.

This rearrangement joins TRBV5-4 to TRBJ2-3; possible D gene TRBD1, 6 bases. Germline-derived CDR1 and CDR2 are SGHNT and YYREEE (reference sequence). V lost 1 base and J 7 bases, leaving 19 bases between the germline ends. The CDR3 spans 16 residues. The chain's CDR3 is CASSLSRTDFRNTQYF. For the CDR3, the DNA is TGTGCCAGCAGCTTGTCTCGGACAGATTTCAGGAATACGCAGTATTTT.

CDR3 DNA sequence: TGTGCCAGCAGCGATCGACAGGGGGGGTACGAGCAGTACTTC. Protein product: CASSDRQGGYEQYF. The chain couples TRBV13 to TRBJ2-7, with 9 positions matching TRBD1. J was trimmed by 4 bases and V by 5 bases; bases with no gene match: 6. Germline V gene sequence: CDR1 PRHDT, CDR2 FYEKMQ (reference sequence). This CDR3 has 14 amino acids.

The gene calls are TRBV11-2 and TRBJ1-5; D unclear. The V end was cut by 1 base, the J end by 4 bases, with 11 bases between. CDR1 is SGHAT and CDR2 is FQNNGV in the germline V gene. The CDR3 is 15 amino acids. CDR3 nucleotide sequence: TGTGCCAGCAGCTTAGGATCGTCCGGAAATCAGCCCCAGCATTTT. It yields the protein CASSLGSSGNQPQHF. The variable domain in full, completed from reference TRBV11-2 and TRBJ1-5, reads EAGVAQSPRYKIIEKRQSVAFWCNPISGHATLYWYQQILGQGPKLLIQFQNNGVVDDSQLPKDRFSAERLKGVDSTLKIQPAKLEDSAVYLCASSLGSSGNQPQHFGDGTRLSIL.

This sequence joins TRBV24-1 and TRBJ1-2; D remains ambiguous. This CDR3 is 14 amino acids long. Trimming pared 3 bases from V and 7 bases from J, leaving 14 bases between. In germline, CDR1 is KGHDR, CDR2 SFDVKD. The CDR3 sequence: CATSDPARESGYTF. CDR3 DNA sequence: TGTGCCACCAGTGATCCCGCGCGGGAAAGTGGCTACACCTTC.

V and J are TRBV29-1 and TRBJ2-5; D gene ambiguous. Germline V lookup: CDR1 SQVTM, CDR2 ANQGSEA. The CDR3 is made up of 10 amino acids. Trimming left V 3 bases short and J 5 bases short, with 4 bases between. The DNA for the CDR3 is TGCAGCGTTGATGCCGAGACCCAGTACTTC. This codes for CSVDAETQYF.

This clonotype was observed at least ten times. CDR3: CSVGGTGINNEQFF. The CDR3 coding sequence is TGCAGCGTTGGGGGGACAGGGATCAACAATGAGCAGTTCTTC. V usage is TRBV29-1 and J usage is TRBJ2-1; 9 bases agree with TRBD1. This CDR3 has 14 residues. In germline, CDR1 is SQVTM, CDR2 ANQGSEA. V was clipped by 4 bases and J by 5 bases; unmatched bases: 6.

The chain employs TRBV20-1 and TRBJ1-2; D remains ambiguous. The CDR3 totals 15 residues. V gave up 1 base and J gave up 0 bases, with 12 bases separating them. Germline V gives CDR1 DFQATT, CDR2 SNEGSKA (reference sequence). As DNA, the CDR3 is TGCAGTGCTAGAGTAGTGAACAGTCCTAACTATGGCTACACCTTC. It yields the protein CSARVVNSPNYGYTF.

This clonotype was detected only a few times. The gene calls are TRBV4-3 and TRBJ2-1; no firm D call. In germline, CDR1 is LGHNA, CDR2 YSLEER. The CDR3 covers 14 residues. Trimming removed 0 bases at V and 2 bases at J, with 5 bases between. The CDR3: CASSQDRAYNEQFF. CDR3 DNA sequence: TGCGCCAGCAGCCAAGATCGCGCCTACAATGAGCAGTTCTTC.